A single sample gave rise to the 18 T cell receptor beta chains below, sequenced in a study of blood T cell repertoires in COVID-19. Measured with immunoSEQ multiplex PCR; TCRdb has only the in-frame clones, and not every one. Among tens of thousands of clones, about 80% were seen once, and the ten largest hold 28%. The sample taken for sequencing was peripheral blood. These TCRs come from a man in his sixties or seventies with acute or convalescent COVID-19.

This clone was detected once. The gene calls are TRBV18 and TRBJ1-1, with D unresolved. The CDR3 consists of 15 residues. The V and J ends lost 3 bases and 2 bases respectively, with 13 bases between them. Germline-derived CDR1 and CDR2 are KGHSH and LQKENI. The CDR3 DNA is TGTGCCAGCTCACCCTCCGACACTTTTAACACTGAAGCTTTCTTT. As protein: CASSPSDTFNTEAFF.

The chain links TRBV19 to TRBJ1-2; no firm D call. The CDR3 spans 14 residues. Trimming took 4 bases from V and 1 from J, leaving 10 bases between them. Germline-derived CDR1 and CDR2 are LNHDA and SQIVND (reference sequence). CDR3 loop: CASSKWQDNYGYTF. The CDR3 coding sequence is TGTGCCAGTAGTAAGTGGCAGGATAACTATGGCTACACCTTC.

This chain uses TRBV7-3 with TRBJ1-2; no firm D call. Trimming removed 5 bases from V and 0 bases from J, with 13 bases in between. The CDR3 spans 15 residues. CDR1 is SGHTA and CDR2 is FQGTGA in the germline V gene. The DNA for the CDR3 is TGTGCCAGCAGCCCGAACAGCTTTTCTAACTATGGCTACACCTTC. The encoded protein is CASSPNSFSNYGYTF.

V is TRBV5-4 and J is TRBJ1-2, with a tentative D call TRBD1 (6 bases). V lost 1 base, J lost 5 bases, and 15 bases lay in between. The CDR3 covers 15 residues. Germline V gene data show CDR1 as SGHNT and CDR2 as YYREEE (reference sequence). In DNA, the CDR3 is TGTGCCAGCAGCTTGAGGGGGGGAGACGTGTATGGCTACACCTTC. It is translated as CASSLRGGDVYGYTF.

The chain links TRBV5-1 to TRBJ1-1; 7 bases agree with TRBD1. Trimming removed 2 bases from V and 1 base from J; junction bases left unmatched: 5. Germline CDR1 SGHRS, CDR2 YFSETQ. The CDR3 sequence is 15 residues long. In DNA, the CDR3 is TGCGCCAGCAGCTTCTCGGACAGGCGGAACACTGAAGCTTTCTTT. Its protein is CASSFSDRRNTEAFF.

The chain is built from TRBV6-5 and TRBJ2-1; TRBD2 matches at 9 bases. This CDR3 spans 15 amino acids. Germline CDR1 MNHEY, CDR2 SVGAGI. V lost 2 bases, J lost 6 bases, and 5 bases stayed unmatched. CDR3 sequence: CASSYAGGEFNEQFF. CDR3 nucleotides: TGTGCCAGCAGTTACGCGGGAGGGGAGTTCAATGAGCAGTTCTTC.

This chain uses TRBV10-2 with TRBJ2-5; 7 bases align to TRBD1. Trimming at V came to 4 bases and at J to 1 base, leaving 15 bases not matched to a gene. The CDR3 has 18 residues. Germline V lookup: CDR1 WSHSY, CDR2 SAAADI. CDR3 nucleotides: TGCGCCAGCAGTGGGAATTACAGGGGATCGTGGTCCCAAGAGACCCAGTACTTC. It codes for CASSGNYRGSWSQETQYF.

The chain employs TRBV5-1 and TRBJ1-1; TRBD1 aligns across 7 bases. Germline values: CDR1 SGHRS, CDR2 YFSETQ. The V and J ends lost 7 bases and 0 bases, in that order; junction bases with no gene match: 6. CDR3 length: 14 residues. The CDR3 region has the DNA TGCGCCAGCGGGGAAGGACAGGTGAACACTGAAGCTTTCTTT. This gives the protein CASGEGQVNTEAFF. Using reference TRBV5-1 and TRBJ1-1 for the parts outside the CDR3, the full variable domain is KAGVTQTPRYLIKTRGQQVTLSCSPISGHRSVSWYQQTPGQGLQFLFEYFSETQRNKGNFPGRFSGRQFSNSRSEMNVSTLELGDSALYLCASGEGQVNTEAFFGQGTRLTVV.

This clone was seen more than once but under ten times. This sequence joins TRBV19 and TRBJ1-2; possible D gene TRBD1, 6 bases. This CDR3 has 15 amino acids. Trimming left V 5 bases short and J 2 bases short, with 15 bases between. Per the germline V gene, CDR1 is LNHDA and CDR2 is SQIVND (reference sequence). CDR3 nucleotide sequence: TGTGCCAGTAGTCCTGGGAGGGGGGAGAACTATGGCTACACCTTC. The encoded protein is CASSPGRGENYGYTF.

V is TRBV7-9 and J is TRBJ1-2; 10 bases match TRBD1. Trimming cost V 4 bases and J 4 bases; bases outside gene matches: 0. CDR3 length: 13 amino acids. Germline V lookup: CDR1 SEHNR, CDR2 FQNEAQ (reference sequence). The CDR3 here is CASSWDRGYGYTF. The DNA for the CDR3 is TGTGCCAGCAGCTGGGACAGGGGCTATGGCTACACCTTC.

The J gene is TRBJ2-5, the V gene TRBV11-3; D is perhaps TRBD1 (6 bases). CDR1 and CDR2 (germline): SGHNT, YENEEA. The CDR3 loop spans 12 amino acids. V dropped 5 bases and J dropped 7 bases, with 11 bases sitting between them. CDR3 region: CASSMQGGTQYF. The DNA of the CDR3 is TGTGCCAGCAGCATGCAAGGGGGGACCCAGTACTTC.

The chain has TRBV6-1 and TRBJ1-3; maybe TRBD1 (5 bases). Germline V gene data show CDR1 as MNHNS and CDR2 as SASEGT. The CDR3 extends over 18 amino acids. With 2 bases removed from V and 0 bases from J, the gap between germline ends came to 17 bases. CDR3 in amino acids: CASSELGSKGSSGNTIYF. The DNA of the CDR3 is TGTGCCAGCAGTGAACTGGGGTCAAAGGGGTCCTCTGGAAACACCATATATTTT.

J is TRBJ2-7 and V is TRBV9; TRBD2 agrees at 12 bases. J gave up 4 bases and V 1 base, and 3 bases lay outside the gene matches. Germline V gene sequence: CDR1 SGDLS, CDR2 YYNGEE. There are 15 residues in the CDR3. CDR3 nucleotides: TGTGCCAGCAGCGTACTAGCGGGAGGGCTGTACGAGCAGTACTTC. It translates to CASSVLAGGLYEQYF.

This clone was seen just once. The rearrangement uses TRBV24-1 and TRBJ2-6; tentative D call: TRBD2 (6 bases). The V end lost 12 bases, the J end lost 0 bases, and 17 bases lay between the germline ends. CDR3 size: 16 residues. The germline gives CDR1 KGHDR, CDR2 SFDVKD. CDR3 nucleotides: TGTGCCTCGGGGGAAGAATCGGGCTCTGGGGCCAACGTCCTGACTTTC. Translation gives CASGEESGSGANVLTF.

The chain combines TRBV6-5 with TRBJ2-7, with 9 bases matching TRBD1. The V segment lost 6 bases and the J segment 4 bases; nucleotides outside the gene matches: 4. The CDR3 spans 13 residues. Germline CDR1 MNHEY, CDR2 SVGAGI. Written as DNA, the CDR3 is TGTGCCAGCAGGGGGACAGGGAAGTACGAGCAGTACTTC. Translating it yields CASRGTGKYEQYF.

The gene calls are TRBV3-1 (or the pseudogene TRBV3-2) and TRBJ2-1; 11 positions match TRBD2. Germline V CDR1 and CDR2: LGHDT, YNNKEL (reference sequence). The CDR3 is made up of 16 amino acids. The V segment lost 1 base and the J segment 2 bases; nucleotides outside the gene matches: 1. CDR3 in DNA: TGTGCCAGCAGCCAAGTGACTAGCGGGACCTACAATGAGCAGTTCTTC. Translation: CASSQVTSGTYNEQFF.

Worth noting for this clone: Other DNA sequences in this sample translate to the same CDR3. The chain couples TRBV3-1 (or the pseudogene TRBV3-2) to TRBJ1-6; D may be TRBD1 (5 bases). V was shortened by 0 bases and J by 6 bases, with 9 bases between the two germline ends. The CDR3 has 15 residues. The germline gives CDR1 LGHDT, CDR2 YNNKEL (reference sequence). The CDR3 DNA reads as TGTGCCAGCAGCCAAGATCCGGGGGGTAATTCACCCCTCCACTTT. Translating it yields CASSQDPGGNSPLHF.

The V call is TRBV2, the J call TRBJ1-5; 8 nucleotides align to TRBD1. The CDR3 loop spans 14 amino acids. Germline V gene sequence: CDR1 SNHLY, CDR2 FYNNEI. J gave up 6 bases and V 1 base, and 2 bases lay outside the gene matches. CDR3 sequence (DNA): TGTGCCAGCAGTGAAGAGGGACAGGTTCAGCCCCAGCATTTT. It encodes CASSEEGQVQPQHF. Full variable domain (outside the CDR3, taken from reference TRBV2 and TRBJ1-5): EPEVTQTPSHQVTQMGQEVILRCVPISNHLYFYWYRQILGQKVEFLVSFYNNEISEKSEIFDDQFSVERPDGSNFTLKIRSTKLEDSAMYFCASSEEGQVQPQHFGDGTRLSIL.